Sequencing of this TCR beta chain was carried out in a study of CD4 T cells in relation to SARS-CoV-2 and coronaviruses. Study information: After 10 days of antigen culture, PBMC TCR beta CDR3s were sequenced.

Unexposed donor CD4+ T cells date from about 2010-2019, before the COVID-19 pandemic. CD4+ T cells were isolated from the cells after 10 days of culture. As cell numbers allowed, unexposed-donor CD4+ T cells faced SARS-CoV-2 S/N and four cold-coronavirus spikes. Worth noting for this clone: Its specificity is unknown.

Generated by immunoSEQ multiplex PCR, the TCRdb table keeps only in-frame clones and is missing some. Of some 21,000 clones in the sample, around 80% were seen once. Overall study findings and caveats: Around 60% of donors had memory CD4+ clonotypes crossrecognizing SARS-CoV-2 and common cold coronavirus spike.

V was clipped by 2 bases and J by 3 bases, with 14 bases between them. Germline CDR1 and CDR2: MNHEY and SVGEGT. CDR3 length: 15 amino acids. Sequenced input: CD4+ T cells from PBMCs, cultured in vitro. The chain couples TRBV6-2 or TRBV6-3 to TRBJ2-7, with a weak D call TRBD2 (5 bases). The source of this sequence is a human donor in good health. The CDR3 reads CASSYSTSNFYEQYF. The CDR3 bases are TGTGCCAGCAGTTACAGCACTAGTAACTTCTACGAGCAGTACTTC.